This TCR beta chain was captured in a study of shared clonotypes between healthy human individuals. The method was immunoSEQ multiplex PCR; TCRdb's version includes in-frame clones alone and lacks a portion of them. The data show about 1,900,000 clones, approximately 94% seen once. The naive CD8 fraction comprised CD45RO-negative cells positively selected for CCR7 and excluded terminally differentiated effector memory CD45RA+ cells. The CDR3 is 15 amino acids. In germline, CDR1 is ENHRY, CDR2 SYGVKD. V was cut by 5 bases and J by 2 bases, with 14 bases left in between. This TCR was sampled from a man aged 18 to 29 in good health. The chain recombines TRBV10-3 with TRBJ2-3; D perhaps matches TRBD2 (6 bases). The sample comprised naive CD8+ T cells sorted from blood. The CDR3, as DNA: TGTGCCATCAGTCCTCGGCTAGCGACCACAGATACGCAGTATTTT. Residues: CAISPRLATTDTQYF.